The sample holds a few counts of the clone carrying this TCR beta chain. What it binds is not known. This entry belongs to a study of identical twins. Findings of the study overall: Cord blood's abundant beta clonotypes had fewer insertions, unlike memory repertoires.

Unique molecular identifiers were present on the cDNA, and a universal primer site came from template switching. TCRdb processed the 5' RACE reads anew with MiXCR; each CDR3 protein has one entry. The sample lists around 1.7 million distinct CDR3 sequences, around 29% occurring once. The V end lost 3 bases, the J end lost 8 bases, and 10 bases lay between the germline ends. The CDR3 contains 12 residues. The clonotype was recovered from a newborn girl in good health. The sample comprised cord blood. The chain has TRBV12-3 or TRBV12-4 and TRBJ1-2, with D hard to call. CDR3 nucleotides: TGTGCCAGCAGTTTGTGGGATGGGGGCTACACCTTC. This encodes CASSLWDGGYTF.